The T cell receptor (beta chain) under discussion was sequenced for a study of blood T cell repertoires in COVID-19. Assay used: immunoSEQ multiplex PCR; TCRdb lists only in-frame clones, some missing. The sample consists of 150,000 or so clones, roughly 93% of them appearing once. J gave up 5 bases and V 7 bases, and 5 bases lay outside the gene matches. The CDR3 is 14 amino acids. Germline V lookup: CDR1 MNHEY, CDR2 SVGAGI. The TCR comes from a woman aged 45-65 years with acute or convalescent COVID-19. This sequence joins TRBV6-5 and TRBJ1-6; TRBD1 agrees at 7 bases. Sequencing was carried out using peripheral blood. Written as DNA, the CDR3 is TGTGCCAGCACCCCGGGACAGCATAATTCACCCCTCCACTTT. It codes for CASTPGQHNSPLHF.